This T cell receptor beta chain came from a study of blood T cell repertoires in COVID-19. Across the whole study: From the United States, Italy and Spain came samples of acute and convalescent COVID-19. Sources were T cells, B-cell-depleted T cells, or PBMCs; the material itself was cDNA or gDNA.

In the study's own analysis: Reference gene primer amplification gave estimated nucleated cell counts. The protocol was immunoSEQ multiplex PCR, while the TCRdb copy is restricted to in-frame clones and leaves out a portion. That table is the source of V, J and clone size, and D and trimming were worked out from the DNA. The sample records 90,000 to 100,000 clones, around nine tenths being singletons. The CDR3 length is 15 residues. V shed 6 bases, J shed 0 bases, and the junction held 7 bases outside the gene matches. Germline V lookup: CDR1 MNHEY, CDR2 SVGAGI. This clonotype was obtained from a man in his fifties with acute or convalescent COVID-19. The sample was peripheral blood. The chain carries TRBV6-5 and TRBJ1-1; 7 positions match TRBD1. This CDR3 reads CASSRRQGMNTEAFF. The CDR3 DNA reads TGTGCCAGCAGCCGTCGACAGGGAATGAACACTGAAGCTTTCTTT.